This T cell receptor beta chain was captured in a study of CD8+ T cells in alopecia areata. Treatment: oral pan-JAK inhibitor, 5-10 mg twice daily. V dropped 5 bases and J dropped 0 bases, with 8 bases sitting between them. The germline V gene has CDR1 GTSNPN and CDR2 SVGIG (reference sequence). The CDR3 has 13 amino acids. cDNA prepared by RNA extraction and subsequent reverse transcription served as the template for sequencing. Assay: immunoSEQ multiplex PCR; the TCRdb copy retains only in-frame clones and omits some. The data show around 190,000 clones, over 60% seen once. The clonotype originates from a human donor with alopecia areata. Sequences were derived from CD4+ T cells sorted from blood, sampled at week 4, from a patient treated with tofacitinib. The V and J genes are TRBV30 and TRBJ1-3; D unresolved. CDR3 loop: CAWHSSSGNTIYF. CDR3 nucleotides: TGTGCCTGGCACAGTTCCTCTGGAAACACCATATATTTT.